This TCR beta chain was sequenced during a study of T cells after yellow fever vaccination. Study as a whole: Preparing low-cell-number fractions relied on SMART-Seq v4 Ultra Low Input. Study-wide points: Just a small share of clonotypes turned up in the CD4 compartment as well as the CD8 compartment. Booster samples showed a return of most primary-vaccination clones (roughly 96% CD4, approximately 90% CD8).

The CDR3 loop spans 18 amino acids. V was clipped by 4 bases and J by 4 bases; unmatched bases: 14. Germline CDR1 is SGHRS and CDR2 is YFSETQ. This clonotype has ten or more counts. Its antigen remains unidentified. It was through 5'RACE template switching that TCR cDNA was made, with a universal primer site and UMIs added. TCRdb recomputed calls from the 5' RACE reads with MiXCR, one row per CDR3 protein. Of fewer than 350,000 distinct CDR3 sequences in the sample, 7.5% to 9% were seen once. The V call is TRBV5-1, the J call TRBJ2-2; 9 bases are a match to TRBD2. The sequencing used PBMCs, collected on the day of the first yellow fever vaccination. This clonotype was obtained from a man aged 18 to 35 who received the YFV17D yellow fever vaccine. The chain's CDR3 is CASSHGSSGAPGTGELFF. The CDR3 coding sequence is TGCGCCAGCAGCCATGGGTCTAGCGGGGCCCCGGGCACCGGGGAGCTGTTTTTT.